The 15 T cell receptor beta chains listed next were all sequenced from one sample in a study of neoadjuvant nivolumab and ipilimumab in lung cancer. Sequencing used immunoSEQ multiplex PCR; TCRdb keeps in-frame clones, though not all of them. The sample has some 31,000 clones, roughly 90% seen once. Source: peripheral blood, taken after neoadjuvant nivolumab, alone or with ipilimumab, at or shortly before surgery. The receptors were gathered from an adult with non-small cell lung cancer.

CDR3 in amino acids: CASSAGAEKLFF. The CDR3 bases are TGCGCCAGCAGCGCCGGAGCGGAAAAACTGTTTTTT. The chain combines TRBV10-1 with TRBJ1-4; D gene unclear. Trimming took 6 bases from V and 8 from J, leaving 10 bases between them. Looked up from germline, CDR1 is WNHNN and CDR2 is SYGVQD (reference sequence). The CDR3 is 12 residues long.

This clone was seen only once. The rearrangement joins TRBV18 to TRBJ2-7, with 15 positions matching TRBD2. The CDR3 runs to 17 residues. Germline-derived CDR1 and CDR2 are KGHSH and LQKENI. Germline trimming cut 4 bases from V and 1 base from J; bases unmatched to any gene: 5. This CDR3 reads CASSQPGLAGGSYEQYF. CDR3 DNA: TGTGCCAGCTCACAGCCGGGACTAGCGGGAGGATCCTACGAGCAGTACTTC.

The genes are TRBV6-5 and TRBJ2-5; TRBD1 aligns across 7 bases. With the DNA end fitting TRBJ2-7 better, the J assignment may be wrong. Per the germline V gene, CDR1 is MNHEY and CDR2 is SVGAGI. This CDR3 spans 14 amino acids. The CDR3 region has the DNA TGTGCCAGCAGTTATAGGGGACAGTCCTACGAGCAGTACTTC. Protein: CASSYRGQSYEQYF.

This clone has just one count. The chain joins TRBV10-2 to TRBJ1-1; D remains unclear. V lost 4 bases, J lost 11 bases, and 14 bases lay in between. There are 12 residues in the CDR3. Germline CDR1 reads WSHSY; CDR2 reads SAAADI. The CDR3 DNA follows: TGCGCCAGCAGTGGAGGAGAGTATGGGGCTTTCTTT. Translated: CASSGGEYGAFF.

The gene calls are TRBV6-1 and TRBJ2-7; 8 nucleotides align to TRBD1. The CDR3 contains 15 residues. Per germline, CDR1 MNHNS and CDR2 SASEGT. V shed 1 base, J shed 2 bases, and the junction held 4 bases outside the gene matches. CDR3 loop: CASSEGTGFPYEQYF. CDR3 sequence (DNA): TGTGCCAGCAGTGAAGGGACAGGGTTCCCCTACGAGCAGTACTTC.

This clone was observed a handful of times. The J gene is TRBJ2-5, the V gene TRBV5-1, with D possibly being TRBD2 (7 bases). Germline V lookup: CDR1 SGHRS, CDR2 YFSETQ. V lost 3 bases and J 7 bases, leaving 22 bases between the germline ends. CDR3 size: 16 residues. CDR3 region: CASSSQGGGARGTQYF. The CDR3, as DNA: TGCGCCAGCAGCTCCCAAGGTGGGGGGGCGCGAGGGACCCAGTACTTC.

This rearrangement joins TRBV29-1 to TRBJ2-7, with TRBD1 identical over 7 bases. From germline, CDR1 is SQVTM and CDR2 ANQGSEA. V gave up 4 bases and J gave up 5 bases; unmatched junction bases: 8. The CDR3 totals 13 residues. Written as DNA, the CDR3 is TGCAGCGTTGGAGACAGGGCGCGGCACGAGCAGTACTTC. Translated: CSVGDRARHEQYF.

The chain is built from TRBV2 and TRBJ2-3, with 8 positions matching TRBD2. This CDR3 has 13 residues. J lost 9 bases, V lost 2 bases, and 4 bases had no gene match. CDR1 SNHLY and CDR2 FYNNEI come from the germline V gene. The CDR3 nucleotides read TGTGCCAGCAGTGAAAGGCGGGGGGCAACGCAGTATTTT. Protein product: CASSERRGATQYF.

V and J are TRBV6-1 and TRBJ2-7; TRBD1 matches at 8 bases. J gave up 0 bases and V 6 bases, and 7 bases lay outside the gene matches. The length of the CDR3 is 15 residues. Germline V CDR1 and CDR2: MNHNS, SASEGT. CDR3 nucleotide sequence: TGTGCCAGCAGAAGAACAGGGGGTAGCTCCTACGAGCAGTACTTC. Amino acid sequence: CASRRTGGSSYEQYF.

CDR3 in amino acids: CASSLSVTSEDREQFF. CDR3 sequence (DNA): TGTGCCAGCAGCTTATCGGTGACTAGCGAGGATAGAGAGCAGTTCTTC. The rearrangement uses TRBV7-9 and TRBJ2-1; 8 bases match TRBD2. The germline CDR1 and CDR2 sequences are SEHNR and FQNEAQ (reference sequence). With V trimmed by 2 bases and J by 10 bases, 13 bases remained unmatched. The CDR3 length is 16 residues. The entire variable domain, with the rest obtained from reference TRBV7-9 and TRBJ2-1, is as follows: DTGVSQNPRHKITKRGQNVTFRCDPISEHNRLYWYRQTLGQGPEFLTYFQNEAQLEKSRLLSDRFSAERPKGSFSTLEIQRTEQGDSAMYLCASSLSVTSEDREQFFGPGTRLTVL.

This clone has a single count. V gene TRBV5-1 combines with J gene TRBJ2-3, with D possibly being TRBD2 (6 bases). There are 14 residues in the CDR3. Trimming shortened V by 2 bases and J by 4 bases, and 11 bases separated the two germline ends. Per germline, CDR1 SGHRS and CDR2 YFSETQ. This CDR3 is CASSLGTRSDTQYF. In DNA form, the CDR3 reads TGCGCCAGCAGCTTAGGGACTCGGTCAGATACGCAGTATTTT.

The chain couples TRBV25-1 to TRBJ2-7; D call uncertain. Germline lookup yields CDR1 MGHDK and CDR2 SYGVNS. The CDR3 extends over 13 amino acids. V was cut by 4 bases and J by 5 bases, with 12 bases left in between. CDR3 sequence: CASSARLRNEQYF. The CDR3 DNA reads TGTGCCAGCAGTGCGCGTTTACGGAACGAGCAGTACTTC.

The rearrangement uses TRBV7-9 and TRBJ2-1, with D perhaps TRBD1 or TRBD2 (6 bases each). Germline assignment: CDR1 SEHNR and CDR2 FQNEAQ (reference sequence). This CDR3 is built from 14 residues. V lost 3 bases and J 7 bases, leaving 13 bases between the germline ends. The CDR3 region is CASSLSRGRNEQFF. The CDR3 coding sequence is TGTGCCAGCAGCTTGAGTAGGGGGAGGAATGAGCAGTTCTTC.

The rearrangement links TRBV7-9 to TRBJ1-2; D possibly corresponds to TRBD1 (5 bases). The CDR3 is 14 amino acids. The V gene's germline CDR1 is SEHNR and CDR2 FQNEAQ (reference sequence). Trimming took 5 bases from V and 5 from J, leaving 15 bases between them. The CDR3 DNA reads TGTGCCAGCAGCCCCGGGGGAACTACATATGGCTACACCTTC. As protein: CASSPGGTTYGYTF. The full variable domain, in which reference TRBV7-9 and TRBJ1-2 provide the parts outside the CDR3, is DTGVSQNPRHKITKRGQNVTFRCDPISEHNRLYWYRQTLGQGPEFLTYFQNEAQLEKSRLLSDRFSAERPKGSFSTLEIQRTEQGDSAMYLCASSPGGTTYGYTFGSGTRLTVV.

The V call is TRBV9, the J call TRBJ2-7; D unclear. The germline CDR1 and CDR2 sequences are SGDLS and YYNGEE. This CDR3 comprises 14 residues. V was pared by 4 bases and J by 1 base, with 12 bases between. The CDR3 nucleotides read TGTGCCAGCAGCCCCTCTCTCGGGTCCTACGAGCAGTACTTC. It is translated as CASSPSLGSYEQYF.